This T cell receptor beta chain was retrieved from a study of cytomegalovirus exposure and HLA in healthy donors (dated by TCRdb to 2016 to 2017). For context, the study as a whole: According to a later analysis, one platform produced both the 110 or so validation repertoires and the roughly 640 repertoires of the first cohort. To predict cytomegalovirus infection status, the study brought together high-throughput TCR immunosequencing, statistical association of individual TCRs with disease status, and machine learning. The study aimed to test whether cataloging public T cell receptors could reveal signatures of past pathogen exposure. Along with the roughly 670-subject first cohort, a separate validation cohort of around 120 different subjects was used.

Beyond this particular receptor, the publication reports: The study listed 164 TCR beta chains as associated with cytomegalovirus. Three of the identified cytomegalovirus-associated TCR beta chains were confirmed in vitro to be specific for cytomegalovirus antigens. In a later analysis, TCRs clustered in the first cohort were found to also tend to co-occur in the approximately 120 validation repertoires, with around 94% of cluster scores above 0. The authors suggested that the approach could potentially be extended to other disease states and immunological phenotypes. The classifier was reported to diagnose cytomegalovirus status with high specificity and sensitivity in both the original cohort and the validation cohort. A later analysis had no HLA typing for the validation cohort, so co-occurrence there was scored across all 130 or so repertoires. Across donors, most TCR sequences were observed very rarely, whereas some public TCRs were present in many individuals.

Concerning this clone: The target of this receptor is not known. One base away there is no much larger clone; base qualities are not given.

The donors were included in the validation cohort of some 120 subjects, a group kept apart from the roughly 670-subject first cohort. V has 0 bases trimmed and J has 2 bases trimmed; junction bases matching no gene number 6. The CDR3, from cysteine to phenylalanine, totals 16 residues. The CDR3 DNA has 48 bases and is translated from base 1. According to the germline V gene, CDR1 reads LGHNT and CDR2 reads FRNRAP. Library preparation was by the immunoSEQ multiplex PCR assay. In the authors' own workflow: A statistical classification framework was built for diagnosing cytomegalovirus status from the catalog of TCR beta chain sequences. TCRdb provides this immuneACCESS table in a form limited to in-frame rearrangements. Some clones are lacking; in checked studies, under half of them reflect an unresolved V gene, and why the rest are absent is not known. The DNA was the basis for D and trimming; V, J and clone size are from that table. The sample table lists 82,000 or so clones, more than 85% of them with a count of one. The ten biggest clones cover approximately 0.7% of the sample.

Sequencing used PBMCs. The chain is encoded by TRBV12-5 joined to TRBJ2-7, with 8 central nucleotides matching TRBD2. This receptor was identified in a man between 18 and 29 years old in good health and CMV-seronegative. The sequence in DNA is TGTGCTAGTGGTTTGGTACTAGCGGCAGACCCCTACGAGCAGTACTTC. Translated, it reads CASGLVLAADPYEQYF.